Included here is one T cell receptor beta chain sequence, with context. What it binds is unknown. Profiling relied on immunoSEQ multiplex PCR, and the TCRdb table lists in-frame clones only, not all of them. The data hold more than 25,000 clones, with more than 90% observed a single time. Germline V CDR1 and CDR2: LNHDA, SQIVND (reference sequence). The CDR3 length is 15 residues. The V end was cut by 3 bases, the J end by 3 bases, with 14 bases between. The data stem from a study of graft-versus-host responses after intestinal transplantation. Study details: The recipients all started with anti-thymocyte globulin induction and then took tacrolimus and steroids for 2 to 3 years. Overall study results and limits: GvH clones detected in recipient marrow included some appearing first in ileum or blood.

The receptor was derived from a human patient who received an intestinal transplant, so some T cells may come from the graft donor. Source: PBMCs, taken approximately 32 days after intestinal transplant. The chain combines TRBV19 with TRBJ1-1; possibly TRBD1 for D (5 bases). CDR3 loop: CASSIYQGAYTEAFF. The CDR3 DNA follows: TGTGCCAGTAGTATTTATCAGGGCGCTTACACTGAAGCTTTCTTT.